This T cell receptor beta chain originates from a study of T cells in Graves' hyperthyroidism and ophthalmopathy. RNA transcripts gave rise to amplified TCR beta CDR3 regions. HTBI primers were used for first-round RT-PCR of the TCR CDR3. MiXCR, run by TCRdb on the multiplex PCR reads, gives a single entry per CDR3 protein. The data contain 200,000 to 250,000 distinct CDR3 sequences, 18% of them singletons. A few counts support this clonotype. Pregnant or lactating patients were excluded, as were those with uncontrolled infection or other autoimmune disease. Based on clinical symptoms, serum thyroxine and TRAb, thyroid ultrasound and orbital computed tomography, diagnoses were reached. From 9 to 10 ml of fresh peripheral blood, PBMCs were isolated. The source of this sequence is a man aged 35 to 55 with Graves' hyperthyroidism. Source material: blood.

CDR3 loop: CAWIKGSYGYTF. The CDR3 nucleotides read TGTGCCTGGATTAAAGGATCTTATGGCTACACCTTC. This chain joins TRBV30 and TRBJ1-2; D gene uncertain. The CDR3 contains 12 residues. Trimming stripped 4 bases from V and 5 bases from J, with 11 bases between. CDR1 is GTSNPN and CDR2 is SVGIG in the germline V gene (reference sequence).